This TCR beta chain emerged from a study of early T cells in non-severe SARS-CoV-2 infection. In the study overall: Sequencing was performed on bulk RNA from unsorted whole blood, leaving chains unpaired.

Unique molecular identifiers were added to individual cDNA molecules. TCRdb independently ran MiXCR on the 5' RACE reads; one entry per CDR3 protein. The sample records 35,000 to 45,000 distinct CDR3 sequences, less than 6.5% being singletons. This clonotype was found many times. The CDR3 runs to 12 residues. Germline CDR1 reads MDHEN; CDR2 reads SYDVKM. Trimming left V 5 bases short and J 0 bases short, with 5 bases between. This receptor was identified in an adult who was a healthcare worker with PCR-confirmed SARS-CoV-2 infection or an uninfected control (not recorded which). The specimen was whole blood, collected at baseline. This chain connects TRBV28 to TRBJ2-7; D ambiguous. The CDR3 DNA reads TGTGCCAGCAGTAAAAACTCCTACGAGCAGTACTTC. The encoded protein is CASSKNSYEQYF. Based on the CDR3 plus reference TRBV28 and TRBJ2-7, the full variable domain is DVKVTQSSRYLVKRTGEKVFLECVQDMDHENMFWYRQDPGLGLRLIYFSYDVKMKEKGDIPEGYSVSREKKERFSLILESASTNQTSMYLCASSKNSYEQYFGPGTRLTVT.